The present T cell receptor (beta chain) was sequenced within a study of OX40 agonist ivuxolimab in advanced cancers. Clones were sequenced by immunoSEQ multiplex PCR, and TCRdb holds only the in-frame ones, with some missing. The sample holds around 84,000 clones, roughly 90% seen once. This receptor was identified in an adult with an advanced solid tumor such as melanoma, head and neck, liver or kidney cancer. The material sequenced was CD4+ or CD8+ T cells sorted from blood, taken in a trial of the OX40 agonist ivuxolimab.

CDR3 in DNA: TGTGCCAGTAGTATCCAGGTTAATGAAAAACTGTTTTTT. It translates to CASSIQVNEKLFF. The chain has TRBV19 and TRBJ1-4; D remains ambiguous. Between the trimmed V and J ends, which lost 3 bases and 4 bases, there was a span of 6 bases. Germline V lookup: CDR1 LNHDA, CDR2 SQIVND (reference sequence). This CDR3 comprises 13 residues. The full variable domain, completed using reference TRBV19 and TRBJ1-4, is DGGITQSPKYLFRKEGQNVTLSCEQNLNHDAMYWYRQDPGQGLRLIYYSQIVNDFQKGDIAEGYSVSREKKESFPLTVTSAQKNPTAFYLCASSIQVNEKLFFGSGTQLSVL.